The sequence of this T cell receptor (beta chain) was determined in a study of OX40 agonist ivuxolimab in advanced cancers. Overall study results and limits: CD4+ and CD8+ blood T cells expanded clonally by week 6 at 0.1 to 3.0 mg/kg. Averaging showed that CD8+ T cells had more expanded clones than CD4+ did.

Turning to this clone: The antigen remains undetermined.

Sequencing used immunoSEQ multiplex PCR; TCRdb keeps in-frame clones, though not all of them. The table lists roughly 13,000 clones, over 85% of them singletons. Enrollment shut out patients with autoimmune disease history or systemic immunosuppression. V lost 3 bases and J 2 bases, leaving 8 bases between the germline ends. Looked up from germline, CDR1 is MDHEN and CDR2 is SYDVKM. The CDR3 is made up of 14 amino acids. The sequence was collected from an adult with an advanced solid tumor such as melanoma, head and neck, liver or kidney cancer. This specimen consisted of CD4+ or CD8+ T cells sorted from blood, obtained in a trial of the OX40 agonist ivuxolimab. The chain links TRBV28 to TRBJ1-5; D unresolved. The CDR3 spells CASSFSSGNQPQHF. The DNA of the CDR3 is TGTGCCAGCAGTTTTTCGAGCGGCAATCAGCCCCAGCATTTT.